Shown below are 9 T cell receptor beta chains from a single sample sequenced in a study of blood T cell repertoires in COVID-19 (dated by TCRdb to about 2020). Libraries came from the immunoSEQ multiplex PCR assay. TCRdb obtained this table from immuneACCESS and retained in-frame rearrangements with V and J assigned. These tables miss some clones; where compared with another copy, unresolved V genes account for less than half of the shortfall, and the remainder is unexplained. The sample table records about 190,000 clones; about 87% of these occur just once. The ten most abundant clones make up around an eighth of the sample. What was sequenced was peripheral blood. These receptors all come from a woman aged 70-85 years with COVID-19, enrolled during active disease.

This clone was observed a single time. V is TRBV19 and J is TRBJ1-2; no reliable D call. The CDR3 contains 13 residues. Germline lookup yields CDR1 LNHDA and CDR2 SQIVND (reference sequence). V was clipped by 10 bases and J by 1 base, with 13 bases between them. The CDR3 protein is CATKGLVNYGYTF. CDR3 nucleotides: TGTGCCACCAAAGGACTAGTTAACTATGGCTACACCTTC.

The chain uses TRBV18 and TRBJ2-5; 8 positions agree with TRBD1. V lost 4 bases to trimming and J lost 1 base; unmatched junction nucleotides: 5. This CDR3 contains 15 residues. CDR1 and CDR2 (germline): KGHSH, LQKENI. CDR3 in DNA: TGTGCCAGCTCACTATTTGGACAGGGCCAAGAGACCCAGTACTTC. Encoded protein: CASSLFGQGQETQYF.

The chain carries TRBV5-8 and TRBJ2-2; TRBD2 is a possible D gene (6 bases). The germline CDR1 and CDR2 sequences are SGHTS and YDEGEE. Trimming left V 4 bases short and J 3 bases short, with 16 bases between. The CDR3 consists of 16 residues. Here the CDR3 reads CASSRSGTVYTGELFF. The CDR3 DNA sequence: TGTGCCAGCAGCCGTTCCGGGACTGTTTACACCGGGGAGCTGTTTTTT.

The rearrangement uses TRBV9 and TRBJ1-4; possible D gene TRBD1, 6 bases. The CDR3 has 15 residues. V was pared by 0 bases and J by 8 bases, with 14 bases between. CDR1 is SGDLS, CDR2 YYNGEE, per germline. The CDR3 sequence: CASSVGIGGEEKLFF. CDR3 coding DNA: TGTGCCAGCAGCGTAGGGATAGGGGGTGAGGAAAAACTGTTTTTT.

This chain connects TRBV5-1 to TRBJ2-1, with 10 bases identical to TRBD2. CDR3 size: 15 residues. The V and J ends lost 6 bases and 1 base, in that order; junction bases with no gene match: 4. Germline V CDR1 and CDR2: SGHRS, YFSETQ. This chain's CDR3 is CASTPAGGSYNEQFF. In nucleotides, the CDR3 is TGCGCCAGCACCCCAGCGGGAGGGTCCTACAATGAGCAGTTCTTC.

The chain's CDR3 is CASSTSQVNTEAFF. CDR3 coding DNA: TGTGCCAGCAGTACCAGTCAAGTGAACACTGAAGCTTTCTTT. This rearrangement joins TRBV6-5 to TRBJ1-1, with no clear D. The CDR3 loop spans 14 amino acids. The germline V and J ends were trimmed by 5 bases and 0 bases, with 10 bases remaining between them. CDR1 MNHEY and CDR2 SVGAGI come from the germline V gene.

This chain links TRBV7-5 with TRBJ2-5; the table's D call, TRBD1, has no DNA check behind it. TRBV7-5 is labeled a pseudogene. The CDR3 is made up of 17 amino acids. The CDR3 DNA sequence: TGTGCCAGAAGCTTAGGCCCAGGGATTTACCTGCGAGAGACCCAGTACTTC. It encodes CARSLGPGIYLRETQYF.

The chain combines TRBV19 with TRBJ2-5; possibly TRBD2 for D (6 bases). The CDR3 sequence is 13 residues long. CDR1 LNHDA and CDR2 SQIVND come from the germline V gene (reference sequence). Trimming removed 4 bases from V and 2 bases from J, with 8 bases in between. Here the CDR3 reads CASSSGAQETQYF. In DNA, the CDR3 is TGTGCCAGTAGTAGCGGGGCACAAGAGACCCAGTACTTC.

The chain links TRBV28 to TRBJ1-5, with TRBD1 matching 9 bases. This CDR3 spans 15 amino acids. V gave up 5 bases and J gave up 6 bases; unmatched junction bases: 8. Germline V lookup: CDR1 MDHEN, CDR2 SYDVKM. In nucleotides, the CDR3 is TGTGCCAGCAGTCCGACCGGGACAGGGCCTCAGCCCCAGCATTTT. Amino acid sequence: CASSPTGTGPQPQHF.